The T cell receptor beta chain described here comes from a study of blood T cells in healthy people across ages. General study points: Shifts in expanded clonotypes may have been confounded by donor CMV status, which was unknown. Per-million-T-cell TCR beta diversity fell roughly linearly with age. Naive and antigen-experienced cells were not separated, limiting conclusive comparison.

A sample-barcoded 5' primer and a J-beta primer mix were used in a second PCR of roughly 6 to 11 cycles. TCRdb re-derived calls from the 5' RACE reads in MiXCR, one entry per CDR3 protein. Altogether about 900,000 distinct CDR3 sequences are present, around 49% being singletons, with the ten largest covering over 10%. On this clonotype itself: The antigen is not known.

The CDR3 is 16 amino acids. V was clipped by 3 bases and J by 4 bases, with 16 bases between them. Germline CDR1 reads MGHRA; CDR2 reads YSYEKL. The authors extracted at least 6 micrograms of total RNA per sample. This sequence originates from a man younger than 45 in good health. The chain employs TRBV4-1 and TRBJ2-1; the D is unclear. Sequencing input: blood. The CDR3 nucleotides are TGCGCCAGCAGCCATATCGGAGTATCGCGGTACAATGAGCAGTTCTTC. It yields the protein CASSHIGVSRYNEQFF.